These T cell receptor beta chains were read from a single sample in a study of T cell responses to AZD1222 COVID-19 vaccine. Generated by immunoSEQ multiplex PCR, the TCRdb table keeps only in-frame clones and is missing some. The sample has fewer than 150,000 clones, 86% seen once. This specimen consisted of peripheral blood, obtained 28 days after the second AZD1222 dose. The source of these receptors is an adult who received the AZD1222 COVID-19 vaccine. Each CDR3 is given with its conserved first and last residue. A D gene is named only where the DNA matches it firmly. Not every row has a clone size; where given, it reads once, few, many or a size class.

J	D	size	V	DNA	CDR3
TRBJ2-1	.	.	TRBV7-8	TGTGCCAGCAGCTTCCGTAAGTCATCATCCTACAATGAGCAGTTCTTC	CASSFRKSSSYNEQFF
TRBJ2-7	TRBD1	.	TRBV20-1	TGCAGTGCCCCGACAGGGTCCGAGCAGTACTTC	CSAPTGSEQYF
TRBJ2-5	.	.	TRBV11-3	TGTGCCAGCAGCTTAGGCGTGAGGGGGTTACAAGAGACCCAGTACTTC	CASSLGVRGLQETQYF
TRBJ1-2	TRBD1	.	TRBV5-1	TGCGCCAGCACCCTCCAGGACAGGAGCTATGGCTACACCTTC	CASTLQDRSYGYTF
TRBJ1-1	.	.	TRBV11-2	TGTGCCAGCAGCTTAAGGGTGGGGGTTAATGAAGCTTTCTTT	CASSLRVGVNEAFF
TRBJ1-2	.	.	TRBV28	TGTGCCAGCAGTAGCAGCCAGAACTATGGCTACACCTTC	CASSSSQNYGYTF
TRBJ1-1	.	.	TRBV9	TGTGCCAGCAGCGATGGGACGGAAATGACTGAAGCTTTCTTT	CASSDGTEMTEAFF
TRBJ2-2	TRBD1	.	TRBV4-3	TGCGCCAGCAGCCAAGACTCTCTGGGACAGGGAGCCGGGGAGCTGTTTTTT	CASSQDSLGQGAGELFF
TRBJ1-5	TRBD1	.	TRBV6-5	TGTGCCAGCAGCCAAGGGGCCAGGGGGGATCAGCCCCAGCATTTT	CASSQGARGDQPQHF
TRBJ2-5	TRBD2	.	TRBV9	TGTGCCAGCAGCGTTAGCGGGGGGAGTCATCGGACCCAGTACTTC	CASSVSGGSHRTQYF
TRBJ2-3	.	.	TRBV11-3	TGTGCCAGGCAAATAGAGAATACGCAGTATTTT	CARQIENTQYF
TRBJ2-2	.	.	TRBV11-2	TGTGCCAGCAGCCTAACGACGGGGGTTATCGGGGAGCTGTTTTTT	CASSLTTGVIGELFF
TRBJ2-2	.	.	TRBV10-3	TGTGCCATCAGTGAGTCGAAACAGAACACCGGGGAGCTGTTTTTT	CAISESKQNTGELFF
TRBJ2-3	.	.	TRBV23-1	TGCGCCAGCAGTCAACATGCCACCGCGGGATGCACAGATACGCAGTATTTT	CASSQHATAGCTDTQYF
TRBJ1-5	TRBD1	.	TRBV19	TGTGCCAGTAGCTTAGGGGGCGATCAGCCCCAGCATTTT	CASSLGGDQPQHF
TRBJ2-7	.	once	TRBV18	TGTGCCAGCTCACCTGAGGGGTACGAGCAGTACTTC	CASSPEGYEQYF
TRBJ2-1	.	.	TRBV10-3	TGTGCCATCAGTGAGTCAAGCCCCAGTGGTCTCCGCGAGCAGTTCTTC	CAISESSPSGLREQFF
TRBJ2-6	.	medium-sized	TRBV9	TGTGCCAGCAGCGCCCTGGGGGGTGCTGGGGCCAACGTCCTGACTTTC	CASSALGGAGANVLTF
TRBJ2-1	.	.	TRBV7-9	TGTGCCAGCGCCAGCATCGGGGGAAATGAGCAGTTCTTC	CASASIGGNEQFF
TRBJ2-7	.	.	TRBV14	TGTGCCAGCAGCCAAGATCTGGTCGCGGTCTACGAGCAGTACTTC	CASSQDLVAVYEQYF
TRBJ2-7	.	.	TRBV7-3	TGTGCCAGCAGCTTCTCGAAGGGCCCCTACGAGCAGTACTTC	CASSFSKGPYEQYF
TRBJ2-2	TRBD2	.	TRBV29-1	TGCAGCGTTTTGGGACTAGCGGGGCTGAACACCGGGGAGCTGTTTTTT	CSVLGLAGLNTGELFF
TRBJ1-1	.	.	TRBV7-6	TGTGCCAGCAGCTTCTCAGAGAACACTGAAGCTTTCTTT	CASSFSENTEAFF
TRBJ1-2	TRBD1	.	TRBV20-1	TGCAGTGCTAGTTCTCAGGGGGGTGGCTACACCTTC	CSASSQGGGYTF
TRBJ1-4	.	.	TRBV5-8	TGTGCCAGCGCTATAGGGGATGTCGGTGAAAAACTGTTTTTT	CASAIGDVGEKLFF
TRBJ1-1	.	.	TRBV7-2	TGTGCCAGCAGCTTAATGACCGCCCCGGGCACTGAAGCTTTCTTT	CASSLMTAPGTEAFF
TRBJ1-2	.	.	TRBV11-2	TGTGCCAGCAGCGCGCAGGGTGGCTATGGCTACACCTTC	CASSAQGGYGYTF
TRBJ2-3	TRBD2	.	TRBV29-1	TGCAGCGTAAGGACTAGTTCCCATCCAGATACGCAGTATTTT	CSVRTSSHPDTQYF
TRBJ1-2	.	.	TRBV11-2	TGTGCCAGCAGGAGGATCTCACAGGGCTATGGCTACACCTTC	CASRRISQGYGYTF
TRBJ2-7	.	.	TRBV28	TGTGCCAGTCGCCCGGGGTTTGACGAGCAGTACTTC	CASRPGFDEQYF
TRBJ2-7	.	.	TRBV21-1	TGTGCCAGCAGCAAATGTTCATGGCGGGGAACCTACGAGCAGTACTTC	CASSKCSWRGTYEQYF
TRBJ2-1	TRBD2	.	TRBV11-2	TGTGCCAGCTCTTGGGTCCGGGGGGATAGGAATGAGCAGTTCTTC	CASSWVRGDRNEQFF
TRBJ2-3	TRBD2	.	TRBV27	TGTGCCAGCAGTTTTGGGACTAGCGGGGAGGCAGATACGCAGTATTTT	CASSFGTSGEADTQYF
TRBJ2-7	.	.	TRBV9	TGTGCCAGCAGCCCGACCAACTCCTACGAGCAGTACTTC	CASSPTNSYEQYF
TRBJ2-5	TRBD2	.	TRBV2	TGTGCCAGCAGTGAAGGGACTAGCGGGGGCGGCTTGGGAGAGACCCAGTACTTC	CASSEGTSGGGLGETQYF
TRBJ2-7	TRBD2	.	TRBV23-1	TGCGCCAGCAGCCTGATTCCGCCTTGTGTCGGGACTAGCGGGAGAGTAGGGTCCTACGAGCAGTACTTC	CASSLIPPCVGTSGRVGSYEQYF
TRBJ2-7	.	.	TRBV7-9	TGTGCCAGCAGCTTATCTACAGGAGACTACGAGCAGTACTTC	CASSLSTGDYEQYF
TRBJ2-3	TRBD2	.	TRBV7-6	TGTGCCAGCAGCCCGACCCTCACGACTAGCGGGAGTCAGTATTTT	CASSPTLTTSGSQYF
TRBJ1-1	.	few	TRBV19	TGTGCCAGTAGTAGCCCGTGGAGGCGTAGGACTGAAGCTTTCTTT	CASSSPWRRRTEAFF
TRBJ1-5	TRBD1	.	TRBV5-1	TGCGCCAGCAGCCCCGGACAGGGCGGCAATCAGCCCCAGCATTTT	CASSPGQGGNQPQHF